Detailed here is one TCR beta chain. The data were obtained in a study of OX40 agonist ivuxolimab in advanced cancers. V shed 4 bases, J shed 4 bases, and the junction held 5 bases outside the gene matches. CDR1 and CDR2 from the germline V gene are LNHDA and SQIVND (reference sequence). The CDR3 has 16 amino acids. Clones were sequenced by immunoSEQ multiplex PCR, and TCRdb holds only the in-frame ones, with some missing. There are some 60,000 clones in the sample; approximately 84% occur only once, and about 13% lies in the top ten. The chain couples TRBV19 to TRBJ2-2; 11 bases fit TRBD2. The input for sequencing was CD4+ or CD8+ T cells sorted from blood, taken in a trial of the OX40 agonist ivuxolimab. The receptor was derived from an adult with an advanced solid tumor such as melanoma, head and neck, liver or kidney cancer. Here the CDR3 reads CASSTLAGGGTGELFF. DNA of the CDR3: TGTGCCAGTAGTACCCTAGCGGGAGGAGGCACCGGGGAGCTGTTTTTT.